The rows below give T cell receptor beta chains drawn from one sample of a study of blood T cell repertoires in COVID-19. Only in-frame clones appear in the TCRdb table, and some are missing; sequencing was by immunoSEQ multiplex PCR. The sample shows around 470,000 clones, 89% of them seen only once. The sample consisted of peripheral blood. These receptors came from a man in his late teens or twenties with COVID-19, enrolled during active disease. The CDR3 runs from the conserved cysteine through the conserved F or W. D genes are given only for firm matches. The size of a clone is reported for some rows only, either as once, few or many, or as a class for expanded clones.

j_call,clone_size,v_call,d_call,cdr3_aa,cdr3_nt
TRBJ2-5,-,TRBV7-9,-,CASSPAEETQYF,TGTGCCAGCAGCCCGGCGGAGGAGACCCAGTACTTC
TRBJ1-2,-,TRBV9,-,CASSPRPGYGYTF,TGTGCCAGCAGCCCGCGACCAGGTTATGGCTACACCTTC
TRBJ1-1,once,TRBV5-1,TRBD1,CASSPEQGVMNTEAFF,TGCGCCAGCAGCCCGGAACAGGGGGTCATGAACACTGAAGCTTTCTTT
TRBJ2-7,-,TRBV2,-,CASSDRVEQYF,TGTGCCAGCAGTGACAGGGTCGAGCAGTACTTC
TRBJ2-5,once,TRBV9,-,CASSQNEGGTQYF,TGTGCCAGCAGCCAGAATGAAGGGGGGACCCAGTACTTC
TRBJ1-2,-,TRBV4-1,TRBD1,CASSPTGADGYTF,TGCGCCAGCAGCCCCACAGGGGCGGACGGCTACACCTTC
TRBJ1-4,-,TRBV12-3/TRBV12-4,-,CASSLGSNEKLFF,TGTGCCAGCAGTTTGGGCAGCAATGAAAAACTGTTTTTT
TRBJ1-1,-,TRBV24-1,-,CAPASIPNTEAFF,TGTGCCCCCGCTTCTATACCGAACACTGAAGCTTTCTTT
TRBJ2-2,once,TRBV2,TRBD1,CASQGAVNTGELFF,TGTGCCAGCCAGGGGGCTGTGAACACCGGGGAGCTGTTTTTT
TRBJ2-1,-,TRBV19,TRBD1,CASSIGQGSHNEQFF,TGTGCCAGTAGTATAGGACAGGGTTCCCACAATGAGCAGTTCTTC
TRBJ2-1,-,TRBV4-1,TRBD2,CASSPSGSSYNEQFF,TGCGCCAGCAGCCCAAGCGGGAGCTCCTACAATGAGCAGTTCTTC
TRBJ2-2,few,TRBV6-5,-,CASSGLLAQTGELFF,TGTGCCAGCAGCGGGCTACTAGCCCAAACCGGGGAGCTGTTTTTT
TRBJ1-2,-,TRBV6-5,-,CASSYLGDGYTF,TGTGCCAGCAGTTACCTAGGGGATGGCTACACCTTC
TRBJ1-5,few,TRBV16,TRBD1,CASSLLGYRGAQPQHF,TGTGCCAGCAGCCTCCTCGGCTACAGGGGGGCTCAGCCCCAGCATTTT
TRBJ2-1,-,TRBV6-5,-,CASSMDSYNEQFF,TGTGCCAGCAGTATGGACTCTTACAATGAGCAGTTCTTC
TRBJ1-2,-,TRBV23-1,TRBD1,CASSPWPRDRGRYGYTF,TGCGCCAGCAGTCCCTGGCCCCGGGACAGGGGGCGATATGGCTACACCTTC
TRBJ2-3,-,TRBV10-2,TRBD2,CASSESANLAGPTDTQYF,TGCGCCAGCAGTGAGTCTGCGAACTTAGCGGGGCCCACAGATACGCAGTATTTT
TRBJ1-2,-,TRBV6-2/TRBV6-3,-,CASSSLDSRNYGYTF,TGTGCCAGCAGTTCCCTCGACAGCCGTAACTATGGCTACACCTTC
TRBJ2-2,many,TRBV6-5,TRBD2,CASGRLAGGNGELFF,TGTGCCAGCGGAAGACTAGCGGGAGGGAACGGGGAGCTGTTTTTT
TRBJ1-1,-,TRBV7-5,-,CVRSPGGGARKNTEAFF,TGTGTCAGAAGCCCCGGAGGGGGGGCTCGGAAAAACACTGAAGCTTTCTTT
TRBJ1-2,-,TRBV7-2,-,CASSSGADYGYTF,TGTGCCAGCAGCTCAGGGGCGGACTATGGCTACACCTTC
TRBJ2-5,-,TRBV5-4,TRBD2,CASSQGLAQETQYF,TGTGCCAGCAGCCAGGGACTAGCCCAAGAGACCCAGTACTTC
TRBJ2-7,-,TRBV6-6,-,CASTADLYEQYF,TGTGCCAGCACCGCAGATCTTTACGAGCAGTACTTC
TRBJ2-7,-,TRBV6-1,TRBD2,CASSEDTSGGYEQYF,TGTGCCAGCAGTGAAGACACTAGCGGGGGCTACGAGCAGTACTTC
TRBJ2-6,-,TRBV7-9,TRBD1,CASSLGGTGGAGANVLTF,TGTGCCAGCAGCTTAGGTGGGACAGGGGGCGCTGGGGCCAACGTCCTGACTTTC
TRBJ1-1,-,TRBV11-2,-,CASSLERGTEAFF,TGTGCCAGCAGCTTAGAAAGGGGTACTGAAGCTTTCTTT
TRBJ1-5,-,TRBV7-8,TRBD1,CASSPQGYQPQHF,TGTGCCAGCAGCCCACAGGGGTATCAGCCCCAGCATTTT
TRBJ2-1,-,TRBV5-1,TRBD1,CASSWDRSYNEQFF,TGCGCCAGCAGCTGGGACAGATCCTACAATGAGCAGTTCTTC
TRBJ2-1,-,TRBV7-9,-,CASSPDSRGEEQFF,TGTGCCAGCAGTCCCGACAGTCGCGGTGAAGAGCAGTTCTTC
TRBJ2-3,-,TRBV7-8,TRBD2,CASSVERGGTSAITQYF,TGTGCCAGCAGCGTCGAGAGAGGGGGGACTAGCGCGATTACGCAGTATTTT
TRBJ2-5,-,TRBV5-4,TRBD1,CASSLAATGSETQYF,TGTGCCAGCAGCTTGGCCGCGACAGGGAGCGAGACCCAGTACTTC
TRBJ2-5,-,TRBV6-5,-,CASSLQTQETQYF,TGTGCCAGCAGTTTACAAACCCAAGAGACCCAGTACTTC
TRBJ1-2,-,TRBV19,-,CASTLGGNYGYTF,TGTGCCAGTACCCTCGGGGGAAACTATGGCTACACCTTC
TRBJ2-2,-,TRBV6-5,-,CASSIGQLNTGELFF,TGTGCCAGCAGCATTGGACAGCTGAACACCGGGGAGCTGTTTTTT
TRBJ1-1,-,TRBV5-1,-,CASSLDGQTGTEAFF,TGCGCCAGCAGCTTGGACGGACAGACGGGCACTGAAGCTTTCTTT
TRBJ2-1,-,TRBV6-9,TRBD2,CASSWGGEQFF,TGTGCCAGCAGCTGGGGGGGAGAGCAGTTCTTC
TRBJ2-2,-,TRBV30,-,CAYSGGANTGELFF,TGTGCTTATAGCGGAGGGGCGAACACCGGGGAGCTGTTTTTT
TRBJ1-1,-,TRBV19,-,CASSIQGPNTEAFF,TGTGCCAGTAGTATTCAGGGCCCGAACACTGAAGCTTTCTTT
TRBJ2-3,once,TRBV6-5,TRBD1,CASLTGGLTDTQYF,TGTGCCAGTCTAACAGGGGGCCTCACAGATACGCAGTATTTT
TRBJ1-6,-,TRBV30,-,CAWSVQLTSSPLHF,TGTGCCTGGAGTGTACAGCTTACAAGTTCACCCCTCCACTTT
TRBJ2-1,few,TRBV9,-,CASGVSSYNEQFF,TGTGCCAGCGGAGTGAGCTCCTACAATGAGCAGTTCTTC
TRBJ2-7,-,TRBV25-1,TRBD1,CASRGTGESSEQYF,TGTGCCAGCAGGGGGACAGGGGAAAGTTCCGAGCAGTACTTC
TRBJ1-5,-,TRBV10-2,-,CASSAGTNQPQHF,TGCGCCAGCAGTGCTGGGACTAATCAGCCCCAGCATTTT
TRBJ2-7,-,TRBV27,TRBD2,CASSPIAGSYEQYF,TGTGCCAGCAGTCCGATAGCGGGGAGCTACGAGCAGTACTTC
TRBJ2-6,-,TRBV2,-,CASKGHTSGANVLTF,TGTGCCAGCAAGGGGCATACCTCTGGGGCCAACGTCCTGACTTTC
TRBJ1-2,-,TRBV6-4,-,CASRPSGLPLGGYTF,TGTGCCAGCAGACCCTCGGGACTCCCGCTCGGCGGCTACACCTTC
TRBJ2-3,-,TRBV19,-,CASSIVLTDTQYF,TGTGCCAGTAGTATAGTCCTCACAGATACGCAGTATTTT
TRBJ2-5,-,TRBV7-8,-,CASSFRPGPGEETQYF,TGTGCCAGCAGCTTCCGGCCCGGGCCGGGGGAGGAGACCCAGTACTTC